These 26 T cell receptor beta chains were all obtained from the same sample, sequenced in a study of early T cells in non-severe SARS-CoV-2 infection. TCRdb fed the 5' RACE reads into MiXCR, producing one record per CDR3 protein. Seen here are tens of thousands of distinct CDR3 sequences, around 14% observed once, and the top ten hold 5.5%. The sample taken for sequencing was whole blood. The receptor source for this set is an adult who was a healthcare worker with PCR-confirmed SARS-CoV-2 infection or an uninfected control (not recorded which).

The chain links TRBV6-2 or TRBV6-3 to TRBJ2-1; 7 bases align to TRBD2. The CDR3 contains 17 residues. In germline, CDR1 is MNHEY, CDR2 SVGEGT. The V segment lost 0 bases and the J segment 1 base; nucleotides outside the gene matches: 6. DNA of the CDR3: TGTGCCAGCAGTTACTCACTTCGGGGGGAGTCCTACAATGAGCAGTTCTTC. Amino acid sequence: CASSYSLRGESYNEQFF.

This clonotype was counted only a few times. The chain combines TRBV28 with TRBJ2-1, with 7 positions matching TRBD1. This CDR3 contains 17 residues. Germline CDR1 and CDR2: MDHEN and SYDVKM. V shed 3 bases, J shed 6 bases, and the junction held 14 bases outside the gene matches. This CDR3 is CASSFSAQGVGGNEQFF. The CDR3 region has the DNA TGTGCCAGCAGTTTCAGCGCGCAGGGGGTAGGGGGCAATGAGCAGTTCTTC.

This clonotype has at least ten counts. This sequence joins TRBV15 and TRBJ2-7, with TRBD2 as a possible D gene (5 bases). With 0 bases removed from V and 3 bases from J, the gap between germline ends came to 15 bases. Germline assignment: CDR1 LNHNV and CDR2 YYDKDF (reference sequence). The CDR3 covers 16 residues. CDR3 in DNA: TGTGCCACCAGCAGAGATCGGGGATCCGACTACTACGAGCAGTACTTC. Its translation is CATSRDRGSDYYEQYF.

This clonotype was detected a few times. The chain carries TRBV20-1 and TRBJ2-5; 12 bases align to TRBD2. V lost 1 base, J lost 4 bases, and 7 bases stayed unmatched. Germline CDR1 and CDR2: DFQATT and SNEGSKA (reference sequence). The CDR3 spans 16 residues. CDR3 protein: CSARAASGRAAETQYF. The CDR3 DNA is TGCAGTGCTAGAGCCGCTAGCGGGAGGGCCGCAGAGACCCAGTACTTC.

This chain links TRBV20-1 with TRBJ2-7; unclear D gene. The CDR3 contains 14 residues. The germline CDR1 and CDR2 sequences are DFQATT and SNEGSKA (reference sequence). V was pared by 7 bases and J by 0 bases, with 16 bases between. The CDR3 bases are TGCAGTGGTACCCTTGGGGTGAGCTCCTACGAGCAGTACTTC. As protein: CSGTLGVSSYEQYF.

The genes are TRBV5-1 and TRBJ2-1; TRBD2 aligns across 10 bases. V gave up 2 bases and J gave up 3 bases; unmatched junction bases: 5. Germline-derived CDR1 and CDR2 are SGHRS and YFSETQ. The CDR3 covers 16 residues. The CDR3 DNA is TGCGCCAGCAGCTTCCGAGGACTAGCGGACTACAATGAGCAGTTCTTC. Protein sequence: CASSFRGLADYNEQFF.

This clonotype was picked up a small number of times. The chain carries TRBV28 and TRBJ2-7; 7 nucleotides match TRBD2. Looked up from germline, CDR1 is MDHEN and CDR2 is SYDVKM. The CDR3 runs 13 residues. V gave up 7 bases and J gave up 5 bases; unmatched junction bases: 8. The CDR3 coding sequence is TGTGCCAGCACCCTGGGAGGGCGGAACGAGCAGTACTTC. It specifies CASTLGGRNEQYF.

The rearrangement joins TRBV27 to TRBJ2-1; D not certain. This CDR3 is built from 15 residues. V was pared by 7 bases and J by 7 bases, with 20 bases between. CDR1 is MNHEY, CDR2 SMNVEV, per germline (reference sequence). Written as DNA, the CDR3 is TGTGCCAGCACCAAATTTGCATATAGGCCAAATGAGCAGTTCTTC. Its translation: CASTKFAYRPNEQFF.

This clonotype has at least ten counts. The chain is built from TRBV19 and TRBJ2-2; no clear D. Trimming left V 5 bases short and J 5 bases short, with 6 bases between. Germline CDR1 is LNHDA and CDR2 is SQIVND (reference sequence). The length of the CDR3 is 12 residues. The CDR3 DNA follows: TGTGCCAGTAGTGGTGATACCGGGGAGCTGTTTTTT. It yields the protein CASSGDTGELFF. Using reference TRBV19 and TRBJ2-2 for the parts outside the CDR3, the full variable domain is DGGITQSPKYLFRKEGQNVTLSCEQNLNHDAMYWYRQDPGQGLRLIYYSQIVNDFQKGDIAEGYSVSREKKESFPLTVTSAQKNPTAFYLCASSGDTGELFFGEGSRLTVL.

There are a few counts of this clonotype. This chain links TRBV24-1 with TRBJ1-5; D is unresolved. This CDR3 spans 14 amino acids. Germline values: CDR1 KGHDR, CDR2 SFDVKD. The V gene lost 0 bases and the J gene lost 0 bases, with 2 bases spanning the gap. CDR3: CATSDLDSNQPQHF. Written as DNA, the CDR3 is TGTGCCACCAGTGATTTGGATAGCAATCAGCCCCAGCATTTT.

Of note for this clonotype: Just one base apart from a much larger clone, this may be a read error. This chain connects TRBV20-1 to TRBJ1-1; D ambiguous. The CDR3 has 16 amino acids. CDR1 DFQATT and CDR2 SNEGSKA come from the germline V gene (reference sequence). V gave up 2 bases and J gave up 7 bases, with 23 bases separating them. Here the CDR3 reads CSARTFGRSNPDEAFF. The CDR3 nucleotides read TGCAGTGCTAGAACGTTCGGGCGTTCCAACCCCGATGAAGCTTTCTTT.

This clonotype was observed a handful of times. The chain is built from TRBV28 and TRBJ1-3; D is perhaps TRBD1 (5 bases). The CDR3 loop spans 14 amino acids. Trimming cost V 5 bases and J 4 bases, with 12 bases left between them. The germline V gene has CDR1 MDHEN and CDR2 SYDVKM. The DNA for the CDR3 is TGTGCCAGCAGTCCCGGGGCGGGAGGAAACACCATATATTTT. Its translation is CASSPGAGGNTIYF.

In its sample, this clonotype was seen many times. V is TRBV10-2 and J is TRBJ2-1, with D unresolved. V gave up 8 bases and J gave up 7 bases, with 24 bases separating them. The CDR3 loop spans 16 amino acids. CDR1 and CDR2 (germline): WSHSY, SAAADI. CDR3 sequence (DNA): TGCGCCAGCCATCCCAACATCTTAGACGTGGGTAATGAGCAGTTCTTC. Protein product: CASHPNILDVGNEQFF.

Relative to its sample, this clonotype is medium-sized (0.01 to 0.1%). The gene calls are TRBV15 and TRBJ2-7; either TRBD1 or TRBD2 may supply D (5 bases each). Trimming took 5 bases from V and 0 from J, leaving 14 bases between them. The CDR3 is 15 residues long. In germline, CDR1 is LNHNV, CDR2 YYDKDF (reference sequence). This chain's CDR3 is CATSGHLSGSYEQYF. Written as DNA, the CDR3 is TGTGCCACCAGCGGACATTTGAGCGGCTCCTACGAGCAGTACTTC.

This clonotype was picked up a small number of times. This chain links TRBV4-2 with TRBJ2-5; D is uncertain. The ends were cut back, 4 bases at V and 5 bases at J, with 14 bases in the middle. There are 14 residues in the CDR3. The V gene's germline CDR1 is LGHNA and CDR2 YNFKEQ. The CDR3 nucleotides are TGTGCCAGCAGCCGTTTATCCGGTGGCGAGACCCAGTACTTC. Protein: CASSRLSGGETQYF.

This clonotype was seen more than once but under ten times. V is TRBV3-1 and J is TRBJ2-7; a possible D gene is TRBD1 (6 bases). Germline V gives CDR1 LGHDT, CDR2 YNNKEL (reference sequence). The CDR3 sequence is 13 residues long. Trimming shortened V by 0 bases and J by 5 bases, and 8 bases separated the two germline ends. CDR3 coding DNA: TGTGCCAGCAGCCAAGAAGGACAGAACGAGCAGTACTTC. Residues: CASSQEGQNEQYF.

This clonotype was seen a few times. The chain recombines TRBV7-2 with TRBJ2-5; D gene uncertain. V lost 6 bases, J lost 2 bases, and 10 bases lay in between. The CDR3 is 13 residues long. CDR1 is SGHTA and CDR2 is FQGNSA in the germline V gene. The CDR3: CASRGEFQETQYF. The CDR3 DNA reads TGTGCCAGCAGAGGTGAATTTCAAGAGACCCAGTACTTC. Using reference TRBV7-2 and TRBJ2-5 for the parts outside the CDR3, the full variable domain is GAGVSQSPSNKVTEKGKDVELRCDPISGHTALYWYRQSLGQGLEFLIYFQGNSAPDKSGLPSDRFSAERTGGSVSTLTIQRTQQEDSAVYLCASRGEFQETQYFGPGTRLLVL.

In this sample, this clonotype turned up a few times. V usage is TRBV11-3 and J usage is TRBJ2-1; 11 bases line up with TRBD2. This CDR3 region has 17 residues. The V gene end was trimmed by 2 bases and the J gene end by 8 bases; junction bases not matched to a gene: 11. Germline V gene sequence: CDR1 SGHNT, CDR2 YENEEA. This chain's CDR3 is CASSLNTLAGVDDEQFF. CDR3 nucleotides: TGTGCCAGCAGCTTAAATACACTAGCGGGAGTGGATGATGAGCAGTTCTTC.

In this sample, this clonotype turned up a few times. The chain joins TRBV20-1 to TRBJ2-4; perhaps TRBD1 as D (6 bases). Germline V gene lookup returns CDR1 DFQATT and CDR2 SNEGSKA (reference sequence). The ends were cut back, 6 bases at V and 0 bases at J, with 9 bases in the middle. This CDR3 contains 13 residues. CDR3: CSARGTAKNIQYF. The CDR3 nucleotides read TGCAGTGCAAGGGGGACAGCCAAAAACATTCAGTACTTC.

This chain uses TRBV7-8 with TRBJ2-2; maybe TRBD2 (5 bases). The CDR3 has 17 residues. CDR1 is SGHVS and CDR2 is FQNEAQ in the germline V gene. The V end lost 5 bases, the J end lost 1 base, and 17 bases lay between the germline ends. CDR3 in amino acids: CASSPTRGRKNTGELFF. The CDR3 DNA sequence: TGTGCCAGCAGCCCGACCCGTGGGAGAAAGAACACCGGGGAGCTGTTTTTT.

V gene TRBV6-2 or TRBV6-3 combines with J gene TRBJ2-1; 10 bases align to TRBD2. This CDR3 contains 14 residues. The junction had 11 bases not matched to a gene; V was cut back by 11 bases and J by 7 bases. Per germline, CDR1 MNHEY and CDR2 SVGEGT. CDR3 region: CAVTPGTSVNEQFF. The DNA for the CDR3 is TGTGCCGTAACGCCCGGGACTAGCGTGAATGAGCAGTTCTTC.

This clonotype was seen a handful of times. The chain employs TRBV7-8 and TRBJ1-5; possibly TRBD1 for D (5 bases). CDR3 length: 14 residues. Germline V gene sequence: CDR1 SGHVS, CDR2 FQNEAQ. With 5 bases removed from V and 2 bases from J, the gap between germline ends came to 10 bases. The CDR3 reads CASSPRVRNQPQHF. The CDR3 DNA reads TGTGCCAGCAGCCCCAGGGTCCGCAATCAGCCCCAGCATTTT.

The table lists this clonotype with a count of one. The V and J genes are TRBV4-1 and TRBJ2-4, with TRBD2 as a possible D gene (5 bases). This CDR3 is 19 amino acids long. V was trimmed by 3 bases and J by 0 bases, leaving 21 bases between them. The germline CDR1 and CDR2 sequences are MGHRA and YSYEKL. The CDR3 loop reads CASSQIASGDISAKNIQYF. DNA of the CDR3: TGCGCCAGCAGCCAGATAGCGTCAGGTGACATCTCAGCCAAAAACATTCAGTACTTC.

This clonotype was observed a few times. The J gene is TRBJ2-5, the V gene TRBV28; D remains unclear. Germline V gives CDR1 MDHEN, CDR2 SYDVKM. V gave up 3 bases and J gave up 5 bases, with 7 bases separating them. This CDR3 region has 12 residues. CDR3 bases: TGTGCCAGCAGTTTGCAGGCTGAGACCCAGTACTTC. Its protein product is CASSLQAETQYF.

This chain uses TRBV11-2 with TRBJ2-2; the D gene could be TRBD1 or TRBD2 (5 bases each). The germline gives CDR1 SGHAT, CDR2 FQNNGV. The V end was cut by 5 bases, the J end by 4 bases, with 11 bases between. The length of the CDR3 is 14 residues. The CDR3 here is CASSPGTVTGELFF. DNA for the CDR3: TGTGCCAGCAGCCCCGGGACGGTCACCGGGGAGCTGTTTTTT.

The V and J genes are TRBV5-1 and TRBJ1-1, with D tentatively TRBD1 (5 bases). The germline V and J ends were trimmed by 1 base and 6 bases, with 13 bases remaining between them. CDR1 and CDR2 (germline): SGHRS, YFSETQ. The CDR3 contains 14 residues. DNA of the CDR3: TGCGCCAGCAGCTTGCGGGACGGGGTGCCTGAAGCTTTCTTT. Amino acids: CASSLRDGVPEAFF.